A single sample is the source of the 26 T cell receptor beta chains below, sequenced in a study of vaccination effects on CD4 cells after COVID-19. Profiled with immunoSEQ multiplex PCR; TCRdb holds only in-frame clones, not every one. The sample consists of under 20,000 clones, approximately 74% of them appearing once. Their antigens remain unidentified. After expansion with viral peptide pools in the ViraFEST assay, antigen-specific CD4+ T cells were sequenced. It was after nine to eleven days of culture that CD4+ T cells were isolated. Documented for the person is a PCR-confirmed SARS-CoV-2 infection occurring between March and December 2020. Sequenced material: CD4+ T cells from PBMCs cultured with SARS-CoV-2 spike peptides, taken before COVID-19 vaccination. The receptors originated from a human donor who had a prior SARS-CoV-2 infection.

The table lists this clone with a few counts. CDR3 region: CASSPYHEQYF. The CDR3 DNA follows: TGTGCCAGCAGCCCCTACCACGAGCAGTACTTC. This chain links TRBV2 with TRBJ2-7; D is unclear. CDR3 length: 11 amino acids. V was pared by 6 bases and J by 5 bases, with 8 bases between. Germline V CDR1 and CDR2: SNHLY, FYNNEI.

This clone was counted a few times. DNA of the CDR3: TGTGCCAGCAGCTTAGCGCATTCGGCAAAATACGATAATTCACCCCTCCACTTT. Translation: CASSLAHSAKYDNSPLHF. This chain joins TRBV7-2 and TRBJ1-6, with D uncertain. CDR3 length: 18 residues. Trimming took 0 bases from V and 5 from J, leaving 17 bases between them. Germline V gives CDR1 SGHTA, CDR2 FQGNSA.

The chain links TRBV14 to TRBJ2-2; D remains unclear. V dropped 0 bases and J dropped 6 bases, with 5 bases sitting between them. This CDR3 contains 13 residues. Germline loops: CDR1 SGHDN, CDR2 FVKESK. The chain's CDR3 is CASSQDWSGELFF. CDR3 nucleotides: TGTGCCAGCAGCCAAGATTGGTCCGGGGAGCTGTTTTTT.

The rearrangement uses TRBV4-1 and TRBJ2-2; D is perhaps TRBD2 (5 bases). The CDR3 consists of 18 residues. The V gene lost 4 bases and the J gene lost 4 bases, with 22 bases spanning the gap. The germline V gene has CDR1 MGHRA and CDR2 YSYEKL. CDR3 region: CASSLIGPRGLGTGELFF. The CDR3, as DNA: TGCGCCAGCAGCCTCATAGGGCCCCGAGGGCTGGGCACCGGGGAGCTGTTTTTT.

The genes are TRBV9 and TRBJ2-3; 11 bases are a match to TRBD2. This CDR3 is built from 19 residues. With V trimmed by 3 bases and J by 2 bases, 14 bases remained unmatched. Germline V lookup: CDR1 SGDLS, CDR2 YYNGEE. In DNA, the CDR3 is TGTGCCAGCAGCGATCTAACTAGCGGGAGCGTAGTCTCCACAGATACGCAGTATTTT. Translating gives CASSDLTSGSVVSTDTQYF.

The gene calls are TRBV20-1 and TRBJ2-1, with TRBD2 matching over 12 bases. The germline V gene encodes CDR1 DFQATT and CDR2 SNEGSKA (reference sequence). V shed 3 bases and J 10 bases; nucleotides not matched to a gene: 10. The length of the CDR3 is 15 residues. CDR3 sequence (DNA): TGCAGTGCTAGTAAGCTAGCGGGAGGGGGGAGCGAGCAGTTCTTC. Translated, it gives CSASKLAGGGSEQFF.

The chain links TRBV6-5 to TRBJ2-1; D uncertain. The CDR3 contains 15 residues. CDR1 MNHEY and CDR2 SVGAGI come from the germline V gene. The V gene lost 0 bases and the J gene lost 6 bases, with 12 bases spanning the gap. The CDR3 region has the DNA TGTGCCAGCAGTTACTCCAATTTAGCTTTCAATGAGCAGTTCTTC. Its protein product is CASSYSNLAFNEQFF.

The V call is TRBV19, the J call TRBJ2-2; tentative D call: TRBD2 (6 bases). This CDR3 is built from 15 residues. Germline CDR1 reads LNHDA; CDR2 reads SQIVND (reference sequence). Deletions cut 5 bases from V and 0 bases from J, with 10 bases between. The CDR3: CASSAGSPNTGELFF. The CDR3 coding sequence is TGTGCCAGTAGTGCGGGATCCCCGAACACCGGGGAGCTGTTTTTT.

The V call is TRBV2, the J call TRBJ2-7; 9 nucleotides agree with TRBD2. This CDR3 comprises 14 residues. V shed 6 bases, J shed 4 bases, and the junction held 7 bases outside the gene matches. CDR1 is SNHLY, CDR2 FYNNEI, per germline. Here the CDR3 DNA reads TGTGCCAGCAGAGATCCGGGACTAGCTTACGAGCAGTACTTC. Its translation is CASRDPGLAYEQYF.

V usage is TRBV5-6 and J usage is TRBJ1-1; 7 bases match TRBD1. Unmatched junction bases numbered 5, after V lost 2 bases and J lost 4 bases. The germline V gene encodes CDR1 SGHDT and CDR2 YYEEEE. The CDR3 contains 14 residues. In DNA, the CDR3 is TGTGCCAGCAGCTTCTTGAGGGGGCCCACTGAAGCTTTCTTT. It translates to CASSFLRGPTEAFF.

The rearrangement links TRBV6-5 to TRBJ1-6, with 7 bases that match TRBD1. J gave up 9 bases and V 2 bases, and 7 bases lay outside the gene matches. The CDR3 covers 15 residues. Germline lookup yields CDR1 MNHEY and CDR2 SVGAGI. The CDR3 spells CASSYTFPGGSPLHF. The CDR3 DNA follows: TGTGCCAGCAGTTACACTTTCCCAGGGGGTTCACCCCTCCACTTT.

V is TRBV2 and J is TRBJ1-4; D gene unclear. This CDR3 has 16 amino acids. V was pared by 4 bases and J by 3 bases, with 15 bases between. The V gene's germline CDR1 is SNHLY and CDR2 FYNNEI. The CDR3 nucleotides read TGTGCCAGCAGTGCCCGGCCCATTGAGGCTAATGAAAAACTGTTTTTT. Its protein product is CASSARPIEANEKLFF.

The chain is built from TRBV27 and TRBJ1-6; possible D gene TRBD1, 6 bases. The germline CDR1 and CDR2 sequences are MNHEY and SMNVEV (reference sequence). The CDR3 loop spans 15 amino acids. Trimming took 4 bases from V and 9 from J, leaving 16 bases between them. This CDR3 reads CASSSPTGLISPLHF. In nucleotides, the CDR3 is TGTGCCAGCAGTTCACCGACAGGCCTCATTTCACCCCTCCACTTT.

The chain links TRBV11-3 to TRBJ2-1; 9 bases agree with TRBD2. Germline V gene data show CDR1 as SGHNT and CDR2 as YENEEA. CDR3 size: 20 residues. The J segment lost 8 bases and the V segment lost 0 bases, leaving 20 bases of the junction unmatched. The CDR3 region has the DNA TGTGCCAGCAGCTTAGATCTCCTTACTAGCGGGCCCCCCGGTGGGGATGAGCAGTTCTTC. Encoded protein: CASSLDLLTSGPPGGDEQFF.

The chain uses TRBV6-5 and TRBJ1-6; D unresolved. The CDR3 is made up of 14 amino acids. V lost 5 bases, J lost 6 bases, and 11 bases lay in between. Per the germline V gene, CDR1 is MNHEY and CDR2 is SVGAGI. CDR3 in amino acids: CASSRTVINSPLHF. CDR3 nucleotides: TGTGCCAGCAGTCGGACTGTGATTAATTCACCCCTCCACTTT.

This chain uses TRBV30 with TRBJ2-7; the match to TRBD2 covers 8 bases. The V gene's germline CDR1 is GTSNPN and CDR2 SVGIG (reference sequence). The V and J ends lost 4 bases and 4 bases, in that order; junction bases with no gene match: 6. The CDR3 extends over 13 amino acids. CDR3 region: CAWKRTSRYEQYF. In nucleotides, the CDR3 is TGTGCCTGGAAAAGGACTAGCCGATACGAGCAGTACTTC.

The chain couples TRBV19 to TRBJ1-4; D call uncertain. Between the trimmed V and J ends, which lost 3 bases and 8 bases, there was a span of 16 bases. The germline gives CDR1 LNHDA, CDR2 SQIVND (reference sequence). The CDR3 loop spans 15 amino acids. The CDR3: CASSIVRGKNEKLFF. The CDR3 coding sequence is TGTGCCAGTAGTATCGTGAGAGGGAAAAACGAAAAACTGTTTTTT. The whole variable domain, remainder taken from reference TRBV19 and TRBJ1-4, is DGGITQSPKYLFRKEGQNVTLSCEQNLNHDAMYWYRQDPGQGLRLIYYSQIVNDFQKGDIAEGYSVSREKKESFPLTVTSAQKNPTAFYLCASSIVRGKNEKLFFGSGTQLSVL.

This clone was detected once. The chain couples TRBV20-1 to TRBJ1-4; the D gene is possibly TRBD1 (5 bases). With 3 bases removed from V and 8 bases from J, the gap between germline ends came to 13 bases. The CDR3 consists of 13 residues. Germline CDR1 DFQATT, CDR2 SNEGSKA (reference sequence). The CDR3 nucleotides read TGCAGTGCTAGTAGTTTGTCAGGGGAAAAACTGTTTTTT. Its translation is CSASSLSGEKLFF.

This clone was observed a handful of times. The J gene is TRBJ1-1, the V gene TRBV7-8, with D uncertain. Trimming stripped 5 bases from V and 2 bases from J, with 15 bases between. Per the germline V gene, CDR1 is SGHVS and CDR2 is FQNEAQ. The length of the CDR3 is 15 residues. This CDR3 is CASSPRNGYNTEAFF. CDR3 DNA sequence: TGTGCCAGCAGCCCCCGTAATGGGTACAACACTGAAGCTTTCTTT.

This chain links TRBV12-3 or TRBV12-4 with TRBJ1-2; 7 bases match TRBD1. The ends lost 2 bases at V and 8 bases at J; junction bases unmatched: 5. The CDR3 contains 13 residues. CDR3 in DNA: TGTGCCAGCAGTTTAAAAGGGGGCTTAGGCTACACCTTC. It codes for CASSLKGGLGYTF.

The table lists this clone with a count of one. The V call is TRBV7-3, the J call TRBJ2-3; 8 bases line up with TRBD2. The V segment lost 4 bases and the J segment 5 bases; nucleotides outside the gene matches: 5. This CDR3 contains 14 residues. Germline assignment: CDR1 SGHTA and CDR2 FQGTGA. The DNA for the CDR3 is TGTGCCAGCAGCTCGGGACTAGAGGGAGATACGCAGTATTTT. Its protein product is CASSSGLEGDTQYF.

The chain carries TRBV18 and TRBJ1-6; the match to TRBD1 covers 9 bases. The CDR3 is 17 residues long. The V segment lost 3 bases and the J segment 7 bases; nucleotides outside the gene matches: 10. Germline V gives CDR1 KGHSH, CDR2 LQKENI. The CDR3 nucleotides read TGTGCCAGCTCACCGAACCTAGGACAGGGGCAGAATTCACCCCTCCACTTT. This gives the protein CASSPNLGQGQNSPLHF.

The DNA of the CDR3 is TGTGCCAGCAGCTTAGGTTTCGGCAGGGACGAGTACTTC. Amino acids: CASSLGFGRDEYF. J is TRBJ2-7 and V is TRBV7-2; either TRBD1 or TRBD2 may supply D (5 bases each). Germline values: CDR1 SGHTA, CDR2 FQGNSA. With 1 base removed from V and 11 bases from J, the gap between germline ends came to 15 bases. CDR3 length equals 13 residues.

The chain couples TRBV4-2 to TRBJ2-7; D remains ambiguous. The CDR3 extends over 14 amino acids. V lost 0 bases and J 1 base, leaving 7 bases between the germline ends. In germline, CDR1 is LGHNA, CDR2 YNFKEQ. The CDR3 region is CASSQDRQSYEQYF. The CDR3 bases are TGTGCCAGCAGCCAAGATAGGCAGTCCTACGAGCAGTACTTC.

The V call is TRBV11-3, the J call TRBJ2-7; D unclear. Germline-derived CDR1 and CDR2 are SGHNT and YENEEA. V lost 0 bases to trimming and J lost 5 bases, with 8 bases between them. The CDR3 loop spans 13 amino acids. CDR3 coding DNA: TGTGCCAGCAGCTTAGAAGGCGCCCACGAGCAGTACTTC. The encoded protein is CASSLEGAHEQYF.

This clone was observed a few times. This rearrangement joins TRBV5-1 to TRBJ1-4, with TRBD1 identical over 9 bases. Germline CDR1 and CDR2: SGHRS and YFSETQ. The CDR3 has 14 amino acids. J lost 5 bases, V lost 5 bases, and 4 bases had no gene match. CDR3 in DNA: TGCGCCAGCAGTAGGGACAGGGCGAATGAAAAACTGTTTTTT. It is translated as CASSRDRANEKLFF. Full variable domain (rest looked up from reference TRBV5-1 and TRBJ1-4): KAGVTQTPRYLIKTRGQQVTLSCSPISGHRSVSWYQQTPGQGLQFLFEYFSETQRNKGNFPGRFSGRQFSNSRSEMNVSTLELGDSALYLCASSRDRANEKLFFGSGTQLSVL.